The T cell receptor (beta chain) described here comes from a study of long-term antiretroviral therapy in people with HIV. Study-wide points: Spans of CDR3 length were tighter for HIV repertoires than for controls.

This CDR3 region has 18 residues. CDR1 and CDR2 from the germline V gene are SQVTM and ANQGSEA. Trimming pared 1 base from V and 0 bases from J, leaving 19 bases between. The authors ran the immunoSEQ assay, v3.0, at survey level. The data were produced by immunoSEQ multiplex PCR, yet TCRdb's version contains in-frame clones alone and is incomplete. Of 9,000 to 15,000 clones in the sample, roughly 79% were seen once. Comments on this clone: Its antigen is not identified.

The clonotype comes from a woman aged 40 to 50 with HIV. The sample here was unsorted PBMCs, taken 0.8 years before starting antiretroviral therapy. The chain joins TRBV29-1 to TRBJ2-1, with D hard to call. The CDR3 DNA reads as TGCAGCGTTGAAGCGGCGATAAGTAGAGGCCCCTCCTACAATGAGCAGTTCTTC. Protein product: CSVEAAISRGPSYNEQFF.